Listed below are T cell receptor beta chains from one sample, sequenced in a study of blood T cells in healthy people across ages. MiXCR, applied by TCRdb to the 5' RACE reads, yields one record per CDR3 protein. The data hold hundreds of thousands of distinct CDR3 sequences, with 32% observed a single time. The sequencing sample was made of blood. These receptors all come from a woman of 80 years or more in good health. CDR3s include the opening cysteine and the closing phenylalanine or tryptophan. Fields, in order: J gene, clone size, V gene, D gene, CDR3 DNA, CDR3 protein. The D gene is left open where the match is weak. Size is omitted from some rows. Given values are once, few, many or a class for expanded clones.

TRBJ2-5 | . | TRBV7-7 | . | TGTGCTAGCAGCGCAGGGTTCCAAGAGACCCAGTACTTC | CASSAGFQETQYF
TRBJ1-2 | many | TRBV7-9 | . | TGTGCCAGCAGTTCTAAAAAGGGGGGCCCCCTTCCTTATGGCTACACCTTC | CASSSKKGGPLPYGYTF
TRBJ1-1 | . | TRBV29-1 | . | TGCAGCGGGGGAACGGGGAACACTGAAGCTTTCTTT | CSGGTGNTEAFF
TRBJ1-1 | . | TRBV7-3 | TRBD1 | TGTGCCAGCAGTTCCTCCGGACAGGACACTGAAGCTTTCTTT | CASSSSGQDTEAFF
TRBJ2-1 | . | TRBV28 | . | TGTGCCAGCAGTCAGCCAGGGGCTAGCGGATACAATGAGCAGTTCTTC | CASSQPGASGYNEQFF
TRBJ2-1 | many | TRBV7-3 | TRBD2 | TGTGCCAGCAGCTTAATTAGCGGGGGGAGCTACAATGAGCAGTTCTTC | CASSLISGGSYNEQFF
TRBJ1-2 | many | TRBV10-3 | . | TGTGCCATCAGTGCAGGGGAGGGTGGCTACACCTTC | CAISAGEGGYTF
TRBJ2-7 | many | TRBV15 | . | TGTGCCACCAGCAGAGATCGATACGAGCAGTACTTC | CATSRDRYEQYF
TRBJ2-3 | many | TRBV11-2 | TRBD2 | TGTGCCAGCAGAACCGGGACTAGCGGGGGTTCAGATACGCAGTATTTT | CASRTGTSGGSDTQYF
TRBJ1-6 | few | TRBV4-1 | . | TGCGCCAGCAGCCAAGATACCGGACGGATTAATTCACCCCTCCACTTT | CASSQDTGRINSPLHF
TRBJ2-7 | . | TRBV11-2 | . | TGTGCCAGCAGCCCCCCGGCCTACGAGCAGTACTTC | CASSPPAYEQYF
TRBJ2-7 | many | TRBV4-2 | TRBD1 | TGTGCCAGCAGCCAAGATACAGGGGGCTACGAGCAGTACTTC | CASSQDTGGYEQYF
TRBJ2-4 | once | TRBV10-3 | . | TGTGCCATCAGTGGGGGGGCCAAAAACATTCAGTACTTC | CAISGGAKNIQYF
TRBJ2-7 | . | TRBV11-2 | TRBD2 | TGTGCCAGCAGCTTGTTAGCGGGATCCCCTCCACACGAGCAGTACTTC | CASSLLAGSPPHEQYF
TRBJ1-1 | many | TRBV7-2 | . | TGTGCCAGCAGCTTAGCGGGACGGCTGAACACTGAAGCTTTCTTT | CASSLAGRLNTEAFF
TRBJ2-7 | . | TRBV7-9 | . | TGTGCCAGCAGCTTAGCGCTTGGAGATTCCTACGAGCAGTACTTC | CASSLALGDSYEQYF
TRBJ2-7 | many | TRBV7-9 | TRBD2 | TGTGCCAGCAGCCAGACTAGCGGGGGGGCTGCCTACGAGCAGTACTTC | CASSQTSGGAAYEQYF
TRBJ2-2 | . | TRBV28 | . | TGTGCCAGCAGTTCCCAGGGGTACACCGGGGAGCTGTTGTTT | CASSSQGYTGELLF
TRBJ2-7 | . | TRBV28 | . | TGTGCCAGCAGTTCCCTTTCCGTGACCTACGAGCAGTACTTC | CASSSLSVTYEQYF
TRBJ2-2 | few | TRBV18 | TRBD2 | TGTGCCAGCTCCAACCTCGGGGCTAGCGGGAACACCGGGGAGCTGTTTTTT | CASSNLGASGNTGELFF
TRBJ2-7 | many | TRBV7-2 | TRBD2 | TGTGCCAGCAGCTCTGGGGGGGCCTACGAGCAGTACTTC | CASSSGGAYEQYF
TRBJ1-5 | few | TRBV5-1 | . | TGCGCCAGCAGCTTGGGAGGGAACGGTCAGCCCCAGCATTTT | CASSLGGNGQPQHF
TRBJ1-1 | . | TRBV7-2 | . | TGTGCCAGCAGCTTAGGCCCTCTCGATGAAGCTTTCTTT | CASSLGPLDEAFF
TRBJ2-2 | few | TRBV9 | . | TGTGCCAGCAGCGTAGTGGCCGGGGAGCTGTTTTTT | CASSVVAGELFF
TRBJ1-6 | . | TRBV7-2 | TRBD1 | TGTGCCAGCAGCTCCATGGGGGGGACAGGGGGCGATAGGTCACCCCTCCACTTT | CASSSMGGTGGDRSPLHF
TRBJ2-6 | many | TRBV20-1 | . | TGCAGTGCTAGAGTCCCCCGGGCTTCACGGGGGGCCAACGTCCTGACTTTC | CSARVPRASRGANVLTF
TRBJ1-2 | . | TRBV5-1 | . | TGCGCCAGCAGCCAGCCGACAGAGACCTATGGCTACACCTTC | CASSQPTETYGYTF
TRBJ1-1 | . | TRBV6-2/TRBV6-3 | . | TGTGCCAGCAGTTACGAGAAGGGAACTGAAGCTTTCTTT | CASSYEKGTEAFF
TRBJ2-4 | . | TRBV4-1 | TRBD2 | TGCGCCAGCAGCCAAGTACTAGCGGGGTGGGCCAAAAACATTCAGTACTTC | CASSQVLAGWAKNIQYF
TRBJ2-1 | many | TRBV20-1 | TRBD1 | TGCACAACTGGGACAGGGGGTTACAATGAGCAGTTCTTC | CTTGTGGYNEQFF
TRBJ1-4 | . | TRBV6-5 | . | TGTGCCAGCAGTTACTCGATTGGAGGGGGGGAGGAAAAACTGTTTTTT | CASSYSIGGGEEKLFF
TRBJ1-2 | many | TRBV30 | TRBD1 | TGTGCCTGGAGCCGAAGGGTTACAGGGGACGCGATGAACTATGGCTACACCTTC | CAWSRRVTGDAMNYGYTF
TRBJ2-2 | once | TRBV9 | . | TGTGCCAGCAGGAAGACGGGCAAGGCCGGGGAGCTGTTTTTT | CASRKTGKAGELFF
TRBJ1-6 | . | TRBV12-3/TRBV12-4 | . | TGTGCCAGCAGTTTTCAGGGTCCTAATTCACCCCTCCACTTT | CASSFQGPNSPLHF
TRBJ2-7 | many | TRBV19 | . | TGTGCCAGTAGTATGCGAGGCGGCTACGAGCAGTACTTC | CASSMRGGYEQYF
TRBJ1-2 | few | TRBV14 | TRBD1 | TGTGCCAGCAGCAAGACAGGGGGCCAATATGGCTACACCTTC | CASSKTGGQYGYTF
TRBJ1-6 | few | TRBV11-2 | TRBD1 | TGTGCCAGCAGCTCACCGGGACAGGAACTTTATAATTCACCCCTCCACTTT | CASSSPGQELYNSPLHF
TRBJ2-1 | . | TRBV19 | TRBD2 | TGTGCCAGTAGTATAGAACACAGGGCGGGGGGTGAGCAGTTCTTC | CASSIEHRAGGEQFF
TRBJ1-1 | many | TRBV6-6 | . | TGTGCCAGCAGTTATCGACAAGCTGAAGCTTTCTTT | CASSYRQAEAFF
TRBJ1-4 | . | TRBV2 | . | TGTGCCAGCAGGAACCGGGACGGAATATCGGCAACTAATGAAAAACTGTTTTTT | CASRNRDGISATNEKLFF
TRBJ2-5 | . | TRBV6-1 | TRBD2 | TGTGCCAGCAGTGATCGGGGACTAGCGGGAGAAGAGACCCAGTACTTC | CASSDRGLAGEETQYF
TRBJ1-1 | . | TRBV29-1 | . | TGCAGCGTTGACAAAAGTCGGGGGACTGAAGCTTTCTTT | CSVDKSRGTEAFF
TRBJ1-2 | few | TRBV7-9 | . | TGTGCCAGCAGCCGAGGGGGTTCCTATGGCTACACCTTC | CASSRGGSYGYTF
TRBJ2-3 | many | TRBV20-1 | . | TGCAGTGCTTTTAATCGAGGTGGCACAGATACGCAGTATTTT | CSAFNRGGTDTQYF
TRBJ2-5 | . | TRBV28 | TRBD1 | TGTGCCGGCAGGGAACAGGGGCGCCAAGAGACCCAGTACTTC | CAGREQGRQETQYF
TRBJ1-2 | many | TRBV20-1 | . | TGCAGTGCTAGAGAAAGGGGGGACTATGGCTACACCTTC | CSARERGDYGYTF
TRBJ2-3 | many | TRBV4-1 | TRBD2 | TGCGCCAGCAGCTCAAGTCCGGCTAGCGGGGGCACAGATACGCAGTATTTT | CASSSSPASGGTDTQYF
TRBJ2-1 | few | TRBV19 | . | TGTGCCAGCACCCCCGGCACCCGTGGGAATGAGCAGTTCTTC | CASTPGTRGNEQFF